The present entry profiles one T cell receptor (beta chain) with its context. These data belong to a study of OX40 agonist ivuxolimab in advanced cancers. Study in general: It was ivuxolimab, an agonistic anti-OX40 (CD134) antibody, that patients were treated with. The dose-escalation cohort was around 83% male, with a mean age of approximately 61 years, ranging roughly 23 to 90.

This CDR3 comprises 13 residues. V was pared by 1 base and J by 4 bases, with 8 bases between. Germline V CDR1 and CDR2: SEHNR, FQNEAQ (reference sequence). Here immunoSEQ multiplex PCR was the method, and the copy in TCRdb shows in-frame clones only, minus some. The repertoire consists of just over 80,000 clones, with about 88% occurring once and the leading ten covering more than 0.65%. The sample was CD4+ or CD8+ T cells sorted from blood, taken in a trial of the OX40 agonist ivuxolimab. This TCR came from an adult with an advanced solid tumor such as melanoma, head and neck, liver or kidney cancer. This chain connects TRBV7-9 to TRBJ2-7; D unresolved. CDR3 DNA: TGTGCCAGCAGCTTAGATCCTGATTACGAGCAGTACTTC. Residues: CASSLDPDYEQYF.